The next 22 T cell receptor beta chains were all read from a single sample in a study of T cell responses to AZD1222 COVID-19 vaccine. Method: immunoSEQ multiplex PCR; TCRdb's copy keeps in-frame clones and lacks some. This table has some 150,000 clones, around 91% appearing once. Specimen: peripheral blood, collected on day 0 of AZD1222 vaccination. The source is an adult in good health.

The rearrangement uses TRBV3-1 (or the pseudogene TRBV3-2) and TRBJ1-2; possible D gene TRBD1, 6 bases. Trimming removed 0 bases at V and 5 bases at J, with 10 bases between. CDR1 is LGHDT and CDR2 is YNNKEL in the germline V gene (reference sequence). The CDR3 is 14 residues long. DNA for the CDR3: TGTGCCAGCAGCCAAGAAGGGGGGTCTTATGGCTACACCTTC. Protein product: CASSQEGGSYGYTF.

The chain uses TRBV25-1 and TRBJ1-5, with D unresolved. Germline lookup yields CDR1 MGHDK and CDR2 SYGVNS. The CDR3 sequence is 16 residues long. V was pared by 4 bases and J by 1 base, with 14 bases between. The CDR3 sequence: CASSGLEEASNQPQHF. CDR3 DNA: TGTGCCAGCAGTGGCCTCGAGGAGGCAAGCAATCAGCCCCAGCATTTT.

The chain is built from TRBV5-1 and TRBJ2-3; D ambiguous. Trimming pared 4 bases from V and 3 bases from J, leaving 9 bases between. The CDR3 totals 13 residues. In germline, CDR1 is SGHRS, CDR2 YFSETQ. CDR3 residues: CASSPTGTDTQYF. CDR3 in DNA: TGCGCCAGCAGCCCGACGGGTACAGATACGCAGTATTTT.

The table lists this clone with a count of one. This chain uses TRBV20-1 with TRBJ2-1, with 10 bases lining up with TRBD2. The CDR3 sequence is 14 residues long. The germline V gene encodes CDR1 DFQATT and CDR2 SNEGSKA (reference sequence). J lost 10 bases, V lost 3 bases, and 9 bases had no gene match. The CDR3 nucleotides read TGCAGTGCTAGTGTAGGGCTAGCGGGAGTCGAGCAGTTCTTC. Protein sequence: CSASVGLAGVEQFF.

The gene calls are TRBV12-3 or TRBV12-4 and TRBJ1-2; possibly TRBD1 for D (6 bases). This CDR3 is 13 amino acids long. Trimming took off 4 bases at V and 7 bases at J, with 13 bases between the two ends. The CDR3 sequence is CASSYTGSVGYTF. The CDR3 nucleotides are TGTGCCAGCAGTTACACAGGGTCGGTTGGCTACACCTTC.

The genes are TRBV9 and TRBJ2-6, with D maybe TRBD2 (6 bases). Germline V lookup: CDR1 SGDLS, CDR2 YYNGEE. V was pared by 7 bases and J by 1 base, with 18 bases between. This CDR3 is 17 amino acids long. The CDR3 loop reads CASSGTPLKSGANVLTF. CDR3 sequence (DNA): TGTGCCAGCTCCGGGACTCCCTTAAAATCTGGGGCCAACGTCCTGACTTTC.

The chain uses TRBV9 and TRBJ2-1, with D possibly TRBD1 on 6 matching bases. In germline, CDR1 is SGDLS, CDR2 YYNGEE. The CDR3 consists of 14 residues. Deletions cut 0 bases from V and 8 bases from J, with 12 bases between. The CDR3 region has the DNA TGTGCCAGCAGCGTAGGGGGCCAGGGGTATGAGCAGTTCTTC. It is translated as CASSVGGQGYEQFF.

This clone has more than one count but fewer than ten. This chain joins TRBV2 and TRBJ1-2; D is perhaps TRBD1 (5 bases). Deletions cut 6 bases from V and 6 bases from J, with 23 bases between. Germline CDR1 SNHLY, CDR2 FYNNEI. The CDR3 runs 16 residues. The CDR3 bases are TGTGCCAGCAGGAGGGACCCCGGGAACAAGAACGATGGCTACACCTTC. The encoded protein is CASRRDPGNKNDGYTF.

This clone occurred once. The chain employs TRBV11-3 and TRBJ2-5, with D possibly TRBD1 on 6 matching bases. V gave up 3 bases and J gave up 1 base, with 15 bases separating them. Germline V lookup: CDR1 SGHNT, CDR2 YENEEA. The CDR3 is 16 residues long. CDR3 nucleotide sequence: TGTGCCAGCAGCTTGGGACAAGGACAGCCCCAAGAGACCCAGTACTTC. This gives the protein CASSLGQGQPQETQYF. The complete variable domain, with remaining parts taken from reference TRBV11-3 and TRBJ2-5, reads EAGVVQSPRYKIIEKKQPVAFWCNPISGHNTLYWYLQNLGQGPELLIRYENEEAVDDSQLPKDRFSAERLKGVDSTLKIQPAELGDSAVYLCASSLGQGQPQETQYFGPGTRLLVL.

The chain joins TRBV6-2 or TRBV6-3 to TRBJ1-2; D remains unclear. The CDR3 runs to 15 residues. V was pared by 5 bases and J by 0 bases, with 13 bases between. Germline CDR1 MNHEY, CDR2 SVGEGT. The CDR3 loop is CASSTPRRPNYGYTF. In nucleotides, the CDR3 is TGTGCCAGCAGTACCCCTCGTCGACCTAACTATGGCTACACCTTC.

The chain uses TRBV6-5 and TRBJ2-7, with 7 bases that match TRBD2. The ends lost 5 bases at V and 7 bases at J; junction bases unmatched: 8. The CDR3 has 13 amino acids. The germline gives CDR1 MNHEY, CDR2 SVGAGI. The CDR3 bases are TGTGCCAGCAGTAGGACTGAGCGGGAAGAGCAGTACTTC. It translates to CASSRTEREEQYF.

This chain joins TRBV7-8 and TRBJ2-7; D uncertain. The CDR3 sequence is 15 residues long. Per germline, CDR1 SGHVS and CDR2 FQNEAQ. V lost 6 bases and J 2 bases, leaving 17 bases between the germline ends. The CDR3, as DNA: TGTGCCAGCAGTCTCCCCACGATGCTGCCCTACGAGCAGTACTTC. Residues: CASSLPTMLPYEQYF.

The chain combines TRBV27 with TRBJ2-7, with 8 positions matching TRBD1. With V trimmed by 0 bases and J by 6 bases, 7 bases remained unmatched. CDR3 length: 15 residues. Germline V gene data show CDR1 as MNHEY and CDR2 as SMNVEV (reference sequence). This chain's CDR3 is CASSLSPDRVGEQYF. The CDR3 DNA is TGTGCCAGCAGTTTATCCCCGGACAGGGTGGGCGAGCAGTACTTC.

The genes are TRBV20-1 and TRBJ2-2; no definite D call. The CDR3 sequence is 15 residues long. Germline CDR1 and CDR2: DFQATT and SNEGSKA (reference sequence). V lost 3 bases and J 1 base, leaving 12 bases between the germline ends. In nucleotides, the CDR3 is TGCAGTGCTAGTTATGGGCCCATGAACACCGGGGAGCTGTTTTTT. Protein: CSASYGPMNTGELFF.

This clone was seen a few times. The rearrangement joins TRBV11-3 to TRBJ2-2; D ambiguous. The CDR3 consists of 13 residues. Trimming shortened V by 1 base and J by 7 bases, and 7 bases separated the two germline ends. From germline, CDR1 is SGHNT and CDR2 YENEEA. The CDR3 DNA reads TGTGCCAGCAGCTTAGGGGTGGTCGGGGAGCTGTTTTTT. The encoded protein is CASSLGVVGELFF.

The chain is built from TRBV6-5 and TRBJ2-7; 12 bases match TRBD2. The CDR3 runs 14 residues. Germline CDR1 and CDR2: MNHEY and SVGAGI. The J segment lost 0 bases and the V segment lost 7 bases, leaving 1 base of the junction unmatched. The CDR3 region has the DNA TGTGCCAGCAAACTAGCGGGAGGCTCCTACGAGCAGTACTTC. It yields the protein CASKLAGGSYEQYF.

This clone was observed a few times. V gene TRBV24-1 combines with J gene TRBJ1-5; perhaps TRBD1 as D (6 bases). CDR3 length: 16 residues. Trimming took 4 bases from V and 0 from J, leaving 12 bases between them. The germline V gene has CDR1 KGHDR and CDR2 SFDVKD. The CDR3 nucleotides are TGTGCCACCAGTGACCCGACAGGCGGTAGCAATCAGCCCCAGCATTTT. This gives the protein CATSDPTGGSNQPQHF.

The chain has TRBV28 and TRBJ2-7; D gene unclear. Trimming shortened V by 6 bases and J by 3 bases, and 21 bases separated the two germline ends. CDR3 length equals 16 residues. Germline values: CDR1 MDHEN, CDR2 SYDVKM. The CDR3: CASSHKFTQSHYEQYF. The CDR3 coding sequence is TGTGCCAGCAGCCACAAGTTTACCCAAAGCCACTACGAGCAGTACTTC.

The genes are TRBV6-5 and TRBJ2-3, with 7 bases that match TRBD2. The V segment lost 2 bases and the J segment 3 bases; nucleotides outside the gene matches: 2. There are 14 residues in the CDR3. CDR1 MNHEY and CDR2 SVGAGI come from the germline V gene. The CDR3 region has the DNA TGTGCCAGCAGTTACCTAGCGGATACAGATACGCAGTATTTT. Translation: CASSYLADTDTQYF.

The rearrangement uses TRBV4-3 and TRBJ2-2, with TRBD1 identical over 7 bases. With 2 bases clipped from V and 1 base from J, the junction kept 4 bases outside the gene matches. The germline gives CDR1 LGHNA, CDR2 YSLEER. This CDR3 is 16 amino acids long. This CDR3 is CASSQRQGKNTGELFF. CDR3 sequence (DNA): TGCGCCAGCAGCCAAAGACAGGGCAAGAACACCGGGGAGCTGTTTTTT.

This chain links TRBV6-1 with TRBJ2-7; D is undetermined. V was shortened by 0 bases and J by 3 bases, with 9 bases between the two germline ends. This CDR3 has 14 residues. Germline CDR1 and CDR2: MNHNS and SASEGT. The CDR3 nucleotides read TGTGCCAGCAGTGAAGCCCCGGGTTACTACGAGCAGTACTTC. It translates to CASSEAPGYYEQYF.

The chain couples TRBV7-9 to TRBJ2-7, with D uncertain. CDR3 size: 12 residues. Trimming cost V 4 bases and J 0 bases, with 4 bases left between them. From germline, CDR1 is SEHNR and CDR2 FQNEAQ (reference sequence). The CDR3 nucleotides are TGTGCCAGCAGCTCCATCTCCTACGAGCAGTACTTC. The encoded protein is CASSSISYEQYF.